One and the same sample provided the 7 T cell receptor beta chains below, sequenced in a study of control samples from healthy donors and cancer patients. Profiling relied on immunoSEQ multiplex PCR, and the TCRdb table lists in-frame clones only, not all of them. The sample has about 120,000 clones, roughly 90% seen once. Source material: blood. Receptors originate from a man between 50 and 59 years old in good health.

This clone was detected only a few times. This chain links TRBV6-6 with TRBJ1-6, with unresolved D. Trimming removed 6 bases from V and 10 bases from J, with 13 bases in between. Germline CDR1 is MNHNY and CDR2 is SVGAGI (reference sequence). The CDR3 consists of 13 residues. The CDR3 here is CASSPLLQSPLHF. For the CDR3, the DNA is TGTGCCAGCAGCCCCCTCCTACAGTCACCCCTCCACTTT.

J is TRBJ2-7 and V is TRBV5-1; TRBD1 is a possible D gene (6 bases). CDR1 is SGHRS and CDR2 is YFSETQ in the germline V gene. V was pared by 3 bases and J by 5 bases, with 12 bases between. The CDR3 runs 13 residues. The CDR3 region has the DNA TGCGCCAGCAGCTCCACCGGGACAAACGAGCAGTACTTC. Translating it yields CASSSTGTNEQYF.

The rearrangement joins TRBV30 to TRBJ2-3; the D gene is possibly TRBD2 (5 bases). The V and J ends lost 5 bases and 0 bases respectively, with 12 bases between them. The V gene's germline CDR1 is GTSNPN and CDR2 SVGIG (reference sequence). The CDR3 extends over 14 amino acids. CDR3 nucleotides: TGTGCCTGGCGTCGGGGAGTTAGCACAGATACGCAGTATTTT. Its protein product is CAWRRGVSTDTQYF.

This rearrangement joins TRBV4-3 to TRBJ2-1, with 10 bases that match TRBD2. CDR3 size: 17 residues. V shed 0 bases, J shed 4 bases, and the junction held 6 bases outside the gene matches. Germline V gene lookup returns CDR1 LGHNA and CDR2 YSLEER. The CDR3 sequence: CASSQEVSSGGYNEQFF. CDR3 bases: TGCGCCAGCAGCCAAGAAGTGAGTAGCGGGGGGTACAATGAGCAGTTCTTC.

The V and J genes are TRBV29-1 and TRBJ1-1; a possible D gene is TRBD1 (6 bases). This CDR3 comprises 13 residues. Trimming shortened V by 4 bases and J by 3 bases, and 12 bases separated the two germline ends. Per the germline V gene, CDR1 is SQVTM and CDR2 is ANQGSEA. The CDR3 is CSVGTGRDTEAFF. The DNA for the CDR3 is TGCAGCGTTGGCACAGGGAGGGACACTGAAGCTTTCTTT.

This chain connects TRBV24-1 to TRBJ2-7; 12 bases line up with TRBD1. The V gene's germline CDR1 is KGHDR and CDR2 SFDVKD. V lost 5 bases to trimming and J lost 5 bases; unmatched junction nucleotides: 3. The CDR3 runs to 14 residues. The CDR3 spells CATSVGTGGHEQYF. CDR3 nucleotide sequence: TGTGCCACCAGTGTTGGGACAGGGGGCCACGAGCAGTACTTC.

The rearrangement uses TRBV27 and TRBJ1-1; TRBD1 matches 7 bases. This CDR3 spans 15 amino acids. Losses at the gene ends were 1 base for V and 1 base for J; bases not matched to a gene: 3. The germline gives CDR1 MNHEY, CDR2 SMNVEV (reference sequence). The CDR3 DNA is TGTGCCAGCAGTTTATACGGGACAGAGAACACTGAAGCTTTCTTT. Translated: CASSLYGTENTEAFF.